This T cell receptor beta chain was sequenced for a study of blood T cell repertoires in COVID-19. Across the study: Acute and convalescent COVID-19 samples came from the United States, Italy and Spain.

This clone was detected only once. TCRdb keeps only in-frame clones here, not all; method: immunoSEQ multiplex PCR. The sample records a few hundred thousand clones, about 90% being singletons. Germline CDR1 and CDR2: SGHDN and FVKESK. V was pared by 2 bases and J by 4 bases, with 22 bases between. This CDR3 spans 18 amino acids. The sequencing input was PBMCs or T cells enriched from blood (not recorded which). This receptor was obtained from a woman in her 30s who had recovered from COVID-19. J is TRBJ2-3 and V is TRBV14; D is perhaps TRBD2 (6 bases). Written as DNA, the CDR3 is TGTGCCAGCAGCCAAACTGGGAGGTTTCTCCCAATCCCAGATACGCAGTATTTT. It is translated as CASSQTGRFLPIPDTQYF.